The source of this T cell receptor (beta chain) is a study of blood T cell repertoires in COVID-19. In the study overall: Sample material is recorded as cDNA or gDNA derived from T cells, B-cell-depleted T cells, or PBMCs.

Only in-frame clones appear in the TCRdb table, and some are missing; sequencing was by immunoSEQ multiplex PCR. The data show approximately 280,000 clones, roughly 89% seen once. V was trimmed by 2 bases and J by 1 base, leaving 14 bases between them. This CDR3 is 16 amino acids long. Germline-derived CDR1 and CDR2 are SGHAT and FQNNGV. The sample taken for sequencing was peripheral blood. The chain is built from TRBV11-2 and TRBJ1-1, with TRBD1 as a possible D gene (5 bases). The source is a man aged 35 to 55 with acute or convalescent COVID-19. DNA of the CDR3: TGTGCCAGCAGCTTATCCCTGGGGGGTCCGAACACTGAAGCTTTCTTT. Its translation is CASSLSLGGPNTEAFF.